This is a list of T cell receptor beta chains from one sample in a study of beta chain features in type 1 diabetes. Produced via immunoSEQ multiplex PCR; TCRdb's table is partial and in-frame only. This sample has 550,000 to 850,000 clones, with around an eighth found just once. The sequencing sample was made of naive CD4+ T cells from blood. These receptors were taken from a man younger than 35 with type 1 diabetes. Each CDR3 is given with its conserved first and last residue. A D gene is named only where the DNA matches it firmly. A row's size may be missing; if present it is once, few, many or a size class.

D gene	clone size	V gene	J gene	CDR3 DNA	CDR3 protein
NA	NA	TRBV6-5	TRBJ1-6	TGTGCCAGCAGTTTACAGGAAGGTGACTCACCCCTCCACTTT	CASSLQEGDSPLHF
NA	few	TRBV14	TRBJ1-2	TGTGCCAGCAGCCGTCAAGGGACCTATGGCTACACCTTC	CASSRQGTYGYTF
NA	NA	TRBV4-2	TRBJ1-2	TGTGCCAGCAGCCAAGCGACAGGTACCCTCTATGGCTACACCTTC	CASSQATGTLYGYTF
NA	NA	TRBV9	TRBJ2-3	TGTGCCAGCAGCCGACCGGAGGCTCTGGTAGATACGCAGTATTTT	CASSRPEALVDTQYF
NA	few	TRBV19	TRBJ2-7	TGTGCCAGTAGTATAGACGACAGTGTCTACGAGCAGTACTTC	CASSIDDSVYEQYF
TRBD1	NA	TRBV23-1	TRBJ1-2	TGCGCCAACTGGACAGGCTTTAACTATGGCTACACCTTC	CANWTGFNYGYTF
NA	few	TRBV10-3	TRBJ1-6	TGTGCCATCAGTGAGGGGAACACCTCACCCCTCCACTTT	CAISEGNTSPLHF
TRBD1	few	TRBV14	TRBJ2-1	TGTGCCAGCAGCCAAGTAGGGGGCGGTGAGCAGTTCTTC	CASSQVGGGEQFF
NA	few	TRBV6-6	TRBJ2-5	TGTGCCAGCAGTTACTCGGGGGAGACCCAGTACTTC	CASSYSGETQYF
NA	NA	TRBV19	TRBJ2-5	TGTGCCAGTGGTTGGTGGGGGACCTCGGAGACCCAGTACTTC	CASGWWGTSETQYF
TRBD1	few	TRBV2	TRBJ1-5	TGTGCCAGCACCCCAACAGGGGGGGCCAGTCAGCCCCAGCATTTT	CASTPTGGASQPQHF
TRBD1	NA	TRBV14	TRBJ2-7	TGTGCCAGCAGCCGACACCGGGACAGGGGTCCAACAAGCTCCTACGAGCAGTACTTC	CASSRHRDRGPTSSYEQYF
NA	NA	TRBV28	TRBJ1-1	TGTGCCAGCAGGGGAGGGACACCGCTGGGCACTGAAGCTTTCTTT	CASRGGTPLGTEAFF
TRBD1	NA	TRBV2	TRBJ1-2	TGTGCCAGCAGTAAACCGGGACAGAACTATGGCTACACCTTC	CASSKPGQNYGYTF
TRBD2	NA	TRBV29-1	TRBJ2-3	TGCAGCGTTGATGGGCTAGCGGGGCCTCCAGATACGCAGTATTTT	CSVDGLAGPPDTQYF
TRBD1	few	TRBV7-8	TRBJ1-1	TGTGCCAGCAGCCGACAGGGGCCGGCGGGTGAAGCTTTCTTT	CASSRQGPAGEAFF
NA	few	TRBV14	TRBJ2-6	TGTGCCAGCGCTGGGGCCAACGTCCTGACTTTC	CASAGANVLTF
TRBD1	NA	TRBV2	TRBJ1-1	TGTGCCAGCAGTGGACAGGGCCCAGACACTGAAGCTTTCTTT	CASSGQGPDTEAFF
NA	NA	TRBV6-6	TRBJ2-1	TGTGCCACCAGCCTGGTAGGGGCCTCCAATGAGCAGTTCTTC	CATSLVGASNEQFF
NA	NA	TRBV28	TRBJ2-7	TGTGCCAGCAGTGGGGCCAGGACCTACGAGCAGTACTTC	CASSGARTYEQYF
NA	NA	TRBV9	TRBJ2-2	TGTGCCAGCAGCGTCCTCGGTCGGGGGCCGAACACCGGGGAGCTGTTTTTT	CASSVLGRGPNTGELFF
TRBD1	few	TRBV29-1	TRBJ1-2	TGCAGCGTTGAAGGGCGGGGGGACAGAAACTATGGCTACACCTTC	CSVEGRGDRNYGYTF
NA	NA	TRBV5-1	TRBJ2-3	TGCGCCAGCCAACCCGGAGGGCAGAATACGCAGTATTTT	CASQPGGQNTQYF
NA	NA	TRBV30	TRBJ1-6	TGTGCCTGGAGTGCCCGAAGTTATAGGGGGGCCACTAGGAATTCACCCCTCCACTTT	CAWSARSYRGATRNSPLHF
NA	few	TRBV5-1	TRBJ2-2	TGCGCCAGCAGCCCGGCTTTCTCCGGGGAGCTGTTTTTT	CASSPAFSGELFF
NA	few	TRBV18	TRBJ2-5	TGTGCCAGCTCACCACCCAGTTCCCGGGGGGAGACCCAGTACTTC	CASSPPSSRGETQYF
TRBD1	few	TRBV14	TRBJ1-6	TGTGCCAGCAGCCAAGGAGGACAGGGAGTGCGGTTACCACCCCTCCACTTT	CASSQGGQGVRLPPLHF
NA	few	TRBV30	TRBJ1-1	TGTGCCTGGCCACCGGGACGAGGCACTGAAGCTTTCTTT	CAWPPGRGTEAFF
NA	few	TRBV29-1	TRBJ2-5	TGCAGCGTTGAAGTTGCGTCTAGCCCGCAAGAGACCCAGTACTTC	CSVEVASSPQETQYF
NA	few	TRBV11-2	TRBJ2-5	TGTGCCAGCAGCAGCGCAGGACCGGGAACCCAGTACTTC	CASSSAGPGTQYF
NA	few	TRBV7-9	TRBJ1-5	TGTGCCAGCAGCATAACAGGGCCTGAGACCCAGCATTTT	CASSITGPETQHF
NA	many	TRBV7-9	TRBJ2-3	TGTGCCAGCAGCTTAGTTGCTACTAGCACAGATACGCAGTATTTT	CASSLVATSTDTQYF
NA	NA	TRBV7-9	TRBJ1-6	TGTGCCAGCACCTTGACCGGGAGCTCCTATAATTCACCCCTCCACTTT	CASTLTGSSYNSPLHF
NA	few	TRBV10-2	TRBJ1-2	TGCGCCAGCATTAAAGCTAACTATGGCTACACCTTC	CASIKANYGYTF
NA	few	TRBV4-1	TRBJ2-2	TGCGCCAGCAGCCAACCAACACACACCGGGGAGCTGTTTTTT	CASSQPTHTGELFF
NA	NA	TRBV18	TRBJ2-4	TGTGCCAGCTCACTCCTGACAGGATCGAAAAACATTCAGTACTTC	CASSLLTGSKNIQYF
NA	few	TRBV4-1	TRBJ1-1	TGCGCCAGCAGCCTAACACGGGGCCAATTCATGAACACTGAAGCTTTCTTT	CASSLTRGQFMNTEAFF
NA	NA	TRBV19	TRBJ2-3	TGTGCCAGTAGTATAGTGCTAACCACAGATACGCAGTATTTT	CASSIVLTTDTQYF
NA	NA	TRBV19	TRBJ1-1	TGTGCCAGTAATTATCGCACTGAAGCTTTCTTT	CASNYRTEAFF
TRBD1	few	TRBV19	TRBJ1-1	TGTGCCAGTAGTACTTCGACAGGGGACACTGAAGCTTTCTTT	CASSTSTGDTEAFF
TRBD1	few	TRBV9	TRBJ1-2	TGTGCCAGCAGCGTCTTACCGGGACAGGGGGACTATGGCTACACCTTC	CASSVLPGQGDYGYTF
NA	NA	TRBV14	TRBJ2-7	TGTGCCAGCAGCCAAGGCGGTGCCCCCTACGAGCAGTACTTC	CASSQGGAPYEQYF
NA	few	TRBV15	TRBJ2-7	TGTGCCACCAGCCCCAGTGCGGTCAGTACCTACGAGCAGTACTTC	CATSPSAVSTYEQYF
TRBD2	few	TRBV29-1	TRBJ2-3	TGCAGCTTGCTAGCGGGGTACACAGATACGCAGTATTTT	CSLLAGYTDTQYF
NA	NA	TRBV14	TRBJ1-4	TGTGCCAGCAGCTTACGGAGCCCCAGGGACGGAAAACTGTTTTTT	CASSLRSPRDGKLFF
NA	NA	TRBV5-1	TRBJ2-3	TGCGCCAGCCGCTCGGGGGCCGGGGGAGATACGCAGTATTTT	CASRSGAGGDTQYF
NA	NA	TRBV5-1	TRBJ1-2	TGCGCCAGCAGCATCGGGACGTCGGGGGAAGGCTACACCTTC	CASSIGTSGEGYTF
NA	NA	TRBV10-3	TRBJ2-3	TGTGCCATCAGTGAGGCAGGGTCCCTCGTCAACACAGATACGCAGTATTTT	CAISEAGSLVNTDTQYF
NA	NA	TRBV6-5	TRBJ1-4	TGTGCCAGCAGTTACGACCCATCGGGAGAAAAACTGTTTTTT	CASSYDPSGEKLFF
TRBD1	few	TRBV6-1	TRBJ2-5	TGTGCCAGCAGTGAATCAGTAACAGGGGCAGAGACCCAGTACTTC	CASSESVTGAETQYF
NA	NA	TRBV30	TRBJ2-7	TGTGCCTGGAGTCGGGACGGCTACTACGAGCAGTACTTC	CAWSRDGYYEQYF
NA	few	TRBV25-1	TRBJ1-2	TGTGCCAGCAGCATATCGGACTATGGCTACACCTTC	CASSISDYGYTF
NA	NA	TRBV29-1	TRBJ1-1	TGCAGCGTTGCCATGAACACTGAAGCTTTCTTT	CSVAMNTEAFF
TRBD1	NA	TRBV18	TRBJ2-3	TGTGCCAGCTCCTTCGGACAGGGGAGCACAGATACGCAGTATTTT	CASSFGQGSTDTQYF